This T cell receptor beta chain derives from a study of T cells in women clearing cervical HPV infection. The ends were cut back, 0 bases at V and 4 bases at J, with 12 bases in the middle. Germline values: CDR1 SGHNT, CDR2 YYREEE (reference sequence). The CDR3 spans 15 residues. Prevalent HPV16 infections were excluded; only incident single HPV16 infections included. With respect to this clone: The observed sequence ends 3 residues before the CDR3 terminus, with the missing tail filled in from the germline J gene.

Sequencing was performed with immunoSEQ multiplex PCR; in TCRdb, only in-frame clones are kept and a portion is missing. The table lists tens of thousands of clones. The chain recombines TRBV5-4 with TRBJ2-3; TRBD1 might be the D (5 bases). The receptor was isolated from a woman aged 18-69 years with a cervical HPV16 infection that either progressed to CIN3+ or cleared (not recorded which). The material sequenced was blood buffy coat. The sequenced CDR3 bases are TGTGCCAGCAGCTTGGCCGCAGGGTTTGCAGATACG. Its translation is CASSLAAGFADT. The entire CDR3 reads CASSLAAGFADTQYF.